What follows are 8 T cell receptor beta chains derived from one specimen sequenced in a study of CD8 T cells in Susac syndrome. Random hexamers primed reverse transcription of roughly 0.45 to 1 ug RNA. MiXCR, applied by TCRdb to the immunoSEQ multiplex PCR reads, yields one record per CDR3 protein. The sample shows some 160,000 distinct CDR3 sequences, more than 90% of them seen only once. Sequencing used CD4+ T cells from PBMCs. The receptors were gathered from a human donor with Susac syndrome.

The chain combines TRBV20-1 with TRBJ2-7; TRBD1 matches at 8 bases. With V trimmed by 6 bases and J by 2 bases, 6 bases remained unmatched. The CDR3 runs to 13 residues. Per germline, CDR1 DFQATT and CDR2 SNEGSKA (reference sequence). The CDR3 coding sequence is TGCAGTGCCACGGACAGGGCCACCTACGAGCAGTACTTC. Translation: CSATDRATYEQYF.

There are a few counts of this clonotype. Germline is not matched at one junction end, which may reflect a read error. The J gene is TRBJ1-5, the V gene TRBV5-1; no definite D call. Looked up from germline, CDR1 is SGHRS and CDR2 is YFSETQ. The CDR3 runs 13 residues. The CDR3: CASSPGSNQPQHF. CDR3 sequence (DNA): TGTGCCAGCTCACCAGGAAGCAATCAGCCCCAGCATTTT.

This clonotype was observed once. The gene calls are TRBV7-2 and TRBJ1-6; D ambiguous. The CDR3 runs to 14 residues. Trimming pared 1 base from V and 7 bases from J, leaving 8 bases between. From germline, CDR1 is SGHTA and CDR2 FQGNSA. CDR3 nucleotides: TGTGCCAGCAGCTTAGGATTCGGGAATTCACCCCTCCACTTT. Protein product: CASSLGFGNSPLHF.

The chain joins TRBV23-1 to TRBJ1-2; possibly TRBD1 for D (5 bases). TRBV23-1 is reported as an ORF; its role is uncertain. The CDR3 contains 14 residues. Trimming stripped 11 bases from V and 3 bases from J, with 19 bases between. The CDR3 spells CAASRQGWDYGYTF. The CDR3 DNA is TGCGCCGCAAGTCGGCAGGGATGGGACTATGGCTACACCTTC.

This clonotype was recorded once. A junction end diverges from the germline sequence, so it may reflect a read error. The chain links TRBV7-9 to TRBJ2-1; 10 bases line up with TRBD2. CDR3 size: 13 residues. The germline gives CDR1 SEHNR, CDR2 FQNEAQ (reference sequence). CDR3 residues: CASSLGLAAPDHF. The DNA of the CDR3 is TGTGCCAGCAGCCTAGGACTAGCGGCTCCCGATCATTTC.

CDR3 nucleotides: TGCGCCAGCCAGCTCGGAGGCTTCCAAGAGACCCAGTACTTC. Protein sequence: CASQLGGFQETQYF. The rearrangement uses TRBV5-1 and TRBJ2-5, with D possibly TRBD2 on 5 matching bases. The germline V and J ends were trimmed by 7 bases and 1 base, with 14 bases remaining between them. This CDR3 contains 14 residues. CDR1 and CDR2 from the germline V gene are SGHRS and YFSETQ.

This chain uses TRBV12-5 with TRBJ2-1; 8 bases are shared with TRBD1. Germline V lookup: CDR1 LGHNT, CDR2 FRNRAP. The CDR3 consists of 14 residues. V dropped 7 bases and J dropped 4; count of bases not matched to a gene: 6. The CDR3 loop is CASVPGQAYNEQFF. The DNA for the CDR3 is TGTGCTAGTGTCCCGGGACAGGCGTACAATGAGCAGTTCTTC.

J is TRBJ2-5 and V is TRBV2; the D call may be TRBD1 or TRBD2 (5 bases each). The germline V gene has CDR1 SNHLY and CDR2 FYNNEI. CDR3 length: 13 amino acids. V was clipped by 8 bases and J by 3 bases, with 13 bases between them. Here the CDR3 reads CASLRDHKETQYF. The CDR3 DNA sequence: TGTGCCAGCCTCCGGGACCACAAAGAGACCCAGTACTTC. Full variable domain (remainder filled in from reference TRBV2 and TRBJ2-5): EPEVTQTPSHQVTQMGQEVILRCVPISNHLYFYWYRQILGQKVEFLVSFYNNEISEKSEIFDDQFSVERPDGSNFTLKIRSTKLEDSAMYFCASLRDHKETQYFGPGTRLLVL.